This section outlines one TCR beta chain sequence together with its context. The data are from a study of blood T cell repertoires in COVID-19. Study information: PBMCs, B-cell-depleted T cells, or T cells provided the cDNA or gDNA that made up the material.

The CDR3 loop spans 14 amino acids. Trimming removed 4 bases at V and 1 base at J, with 11 bases between. CDR1 and CDR2 from the germline V gene are SGHRS and YFSETQ. Those enrolled, adults aged about 18 to 95 years, came from about two dozen US areas. Clinical history as reported by participants underpinned cohort assignment. What the recovered Cohort 3 donors had was two negative PCRs, clearance, or symptom resolution. Sequencing was performed with immunoSEQ multiplex PCR; in TCRdb, only in-frame clones are kept and a portion is missing. The data contain roughly 170,000 clones, approximately 80% of them singletons.

This clonotype was obtained from a man aged 50-60 years who had recovered from COVID-19. The sequencing sample was made of PBMCs or T cells enriched from blood (not recorded which). The genes are TRBV5-1 and TRBJ1-2; D is unresolved. This CDR3 is CASSINTGNYGYTF. CDR3 bases: TGCGCCAGCAGCATCAACACGGGTAACTATGGCTACACCTTC.